Listed here are 11 T cell receptor beta chains from one sample, sequenced in a study of blood T cell repertoires in COVID-19. Here immunoSEQ multiplex PCR was the method, and the copy in TCRdb shows in-frame clones only, minus some. The sample contains more than 150,000 clones, 70% to 90% of which appear only once. The sequencing sample was made of peripheral blood. These receptors originate from a man between 65 and 85 years old with active or convalescent COVID-19.

The genes are TRBV6-6 and TRBJ1-5; a possible D gene is TRBD1 (5 bases). The ends were cut back, 3 bases at V and 7 bases at J, with 13 bases in the middle. The CDR3 runs 14 residues. The germline V gene encodes CDR1 MNHNY and CDR2 SVGAGI (reference sequence). As DNA, the CDR3 is TGTGCCAGCAGTTATACGGGGGTCGGGCAGCCCCAGCATTTT. Translated: CASSYTGVGQPQHF.

This clone has just one count. This sequence joins TRBV5-1 and TRBJ1-2; D perhaps matches TRBD1 (6 bases). The germline V gene encodes CDR1 SGHRS and CDR2 YFSETQ. The CDR3 runs 15 residues. V shed 3 bases and J shed 2 bases, with 14 bases lying between them. The CDR3 spells CASSSGRGANYGYTF. Here the CDR3 DNA reads TGCGCCAGCAGCTCGGGCCGGGGGGCGAACTATGGCTACACCTTC.

The gene calls are TRBV28 and TRBJ2-2, with TRBD2 identical over 7 bases. The CDR3 loop spans 18 amino acids. V gave up 5 bases and J gave up 1 base; unmatched junction bases: 13. Germline values: CDR1 MDHEN, CDR2 SYDVKM. The CDR3 protein is CASSLVGWRGRNTGELFF. Written as DNA, the CDR3 is TGTGCCAGCAGTCTGGTAGGGTGGCGCGGGAGGAACACCGGGGAGCTGTTTTTT.

The chain is built from TRBV6-6 and TRBJ2-1; 11 bases fit TRBD2. The germline gives CDR1 MNHNY, CDR2 SVGAGI (reference sequence). This CDR3 contains 14 residues. Trimming took 7 bases from V and 7 from J; bases not matched to a gene: 6. The CDR3 DNA reads as TGTGCCAGCATACTTACTAGCGGGAGTAATGAGCAGTTCTTC. This codes for CASILTSGSNEQFF.

The V call is TRBV28, the J call TRBJ2-7; TRBD1 matches 10 bases. This CDR3 comprises 14 residues. V was clipped by 4 bases and J by 2 bases; unmatched bases: 2. Germline-derived CDR1 and CDR2 are MDHEN and SYDVKM. DNA of the CDR3: TGTGCCAGCAGTTCGACAGGGGGCGCCTACGAGCAGTACTTC. This sequence encodes CASSSTGGAYEQYF. Full variable domain (remainder filled in from reference TRBV28 and TRBJ2-7): DVKVTQSSRYLVKRTGEKVFLECVQDMDHENMFWYRQDPGLGLRLIYFSYDVKMKEKGDIPEGYSVSREKKERFSLILESASTNQTSMYLCASSSTGGAYEQYFGPGTRLTVT.

The chain is built from TRBV2 and TRBJ1-4; 12 bases match TRBD1. Trimming cost V 5 bases and J 7 bases; bases outside gene matches: 14. Germline lookup yields CDR1 SNHLY and CDR2 FYNNEI. This CDR3 is built from 18 residues. DNA of the CDR3: TGTGCCAGCAGTTCCAAAGGGACAGGGGGCTCTTGGGGTGAAAAACTGTTTTTT. Translated, it gives CASSSKGTGGSWGEKLFF. Full variable domain (rest looked up from reference TRBV2 and TRBJ1-4): EPEVTQTPSHQVTQMGQEVILRCVPISNHLYFYWYRQILGQKVEFLVSFYNNEISEKSEIFDDQFSVERPDGSNFTLKIRSTKLEDSAMYFCASSSKGTGGSWGEKLFFGSGTQLSVL.

The chain couples TRBV9 to TRBJ1-4; 9 bases fit TRBD1. The J segment lost 0 bases and the V segment lost 3 bases, leaving 3 bases of the junction unmatched. The CDR3 consists of 16 residues. CDR1 and CDR2 from the germline V gene are SGDLS and YYNGEE. The CDR3 sequence: CASSAGQGTTNEKLFF. The CDR3 nucleotides read TGTGCCAGCAGCGCGGGACAGGGAACAACTAATGAAAAACTGTTTTTT.

The rearrangement links TRBV11-3 to TRBJ2-7; weak D call: TRBD1 (5 bases). Germline V lookup: CDR1 SGHNT, CDR2 YENEEA. Trimming stripped 6 bases from V and 1 base from J, with 16 bases between. This CDR3 spans 15 amino acids. The CDR3 DNA reads TGTGCCAGCAGTGAAGGGGCAACCCCGTCCTACGAGCAGTACTTC. The encoded protein is CASSEGATPSYEQYF.

This clone was seen repeatedly, ten times or more. The genes are TRBV5-1 and TRBJ1-3; D is ambiguous. The CDR3 consists of 17 residues. The V end lost 4 bases, the J end lost 0 bases, and 17 bases lay between the germline ends. The germline gives CDR1 SGHRS, CDR2 YFSETQ. In DNA, the CDR3 is TGCGCCAGCAGCCGCTTGGAGGGAGCGGGCTCTGGAAACACCATATATTTT. Its translation: CASSRLEGAGSGNTIYF.

J is TRBJ2-2 and V is TRBV6-5; possibly TRBD2 for D (5 bases). This CDR3 contains 14 residues. The ends were cut back, 7 bases at V and 6 bases at J, with 15 bases in the middle. Looked up from germline, CDR1 is MNHEY and CDR2 is SVGAGI. CDR3 protein: CASKAGLGAGELFF. CDR3 nucleotide sequence: TGTGCCAGCAAAGCCGGCCTCGGGGCCGGGGAGCTGTTTTTT.

CDR3 in amino acids: CSVVAGVETQYF. The CDR3 DNA reads TGCAGCGTTGTCGCGGGGGTCGAGACCCAGTACTTC. The gene calls are TRBV29-1 and TRBJ2-5, with 7 bases aligning to TRBD2. V lost 4 bases and J lost 5; bases outside the gene matches: 4. The CDR3 is 12 amino acids. In germline, CDR1 is SQVTM, CDR2 ANQGSEA. Combining the CDR3 with reference TRBV29-1 and TRBJ2-5 gives the whole variable domain SAVISQKPSRDICQRGTSLTIQCQVDSQVTMMFWYRQQPGQSLTLIATANQGSEATYESGFVIDKFPISRPNLTFSTLTVSNMSPEDSSIYLCSVVAGVETQYFGPGTRLLVL.